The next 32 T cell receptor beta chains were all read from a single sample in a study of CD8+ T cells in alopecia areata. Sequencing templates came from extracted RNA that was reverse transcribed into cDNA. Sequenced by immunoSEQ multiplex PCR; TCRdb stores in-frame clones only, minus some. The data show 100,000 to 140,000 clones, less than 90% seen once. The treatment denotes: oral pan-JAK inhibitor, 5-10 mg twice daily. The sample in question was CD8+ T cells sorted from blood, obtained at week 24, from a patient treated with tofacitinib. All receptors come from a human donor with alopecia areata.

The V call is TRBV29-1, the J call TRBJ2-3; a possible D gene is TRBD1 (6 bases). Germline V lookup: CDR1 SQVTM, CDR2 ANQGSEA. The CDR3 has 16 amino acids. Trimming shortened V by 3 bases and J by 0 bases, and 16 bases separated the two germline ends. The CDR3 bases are TGCAGCGTTGAGGGGATTAACACAGGGAGCACAGATACGCAGTATTTT. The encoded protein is CSVEGINTGSTDTQYF.

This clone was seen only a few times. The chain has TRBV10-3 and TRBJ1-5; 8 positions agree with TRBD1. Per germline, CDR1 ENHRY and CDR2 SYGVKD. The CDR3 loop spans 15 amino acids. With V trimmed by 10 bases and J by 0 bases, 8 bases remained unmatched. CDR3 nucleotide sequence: TGTGCCACAGCCGGGACAGGAGATAGCAATCAGCCCCAGCATTTT. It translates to CATAGTGDSNQPQHF.

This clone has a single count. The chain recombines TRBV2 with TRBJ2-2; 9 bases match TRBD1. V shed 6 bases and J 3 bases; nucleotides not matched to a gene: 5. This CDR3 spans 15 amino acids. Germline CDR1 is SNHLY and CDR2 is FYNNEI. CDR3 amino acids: CASRGTGSYTGELFF. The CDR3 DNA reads TGTGCCAGCAGAGGGACAGGGAGTTACACCGGGGAGCTGTTTTTT.

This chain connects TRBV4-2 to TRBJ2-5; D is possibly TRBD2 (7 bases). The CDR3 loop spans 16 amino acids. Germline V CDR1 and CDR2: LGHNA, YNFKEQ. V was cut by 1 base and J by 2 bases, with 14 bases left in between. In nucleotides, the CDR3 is TGTGCCAGCAGCCAAGTTGGGGGGGGCAGGCAAGAGACCCAGTACTTC. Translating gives CASSQVGGGRQETQYF.

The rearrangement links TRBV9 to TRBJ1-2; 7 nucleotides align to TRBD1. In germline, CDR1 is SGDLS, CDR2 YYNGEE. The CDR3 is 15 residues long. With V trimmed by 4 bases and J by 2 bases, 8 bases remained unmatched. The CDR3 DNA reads TGTGCCAGCAGCAAACAGACAGGGAGCAACTATGGCTACACCTTC. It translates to CASSKQTGSNYGYTF.

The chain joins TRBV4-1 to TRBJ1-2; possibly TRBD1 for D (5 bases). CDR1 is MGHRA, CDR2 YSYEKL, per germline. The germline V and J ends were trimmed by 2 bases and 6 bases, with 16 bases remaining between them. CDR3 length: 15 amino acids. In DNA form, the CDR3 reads TGCGCCAGCAGCCAAACCATGGCGGGGCTGAATGGCTACACCTTC. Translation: CASSQTMAGLNGYTF.

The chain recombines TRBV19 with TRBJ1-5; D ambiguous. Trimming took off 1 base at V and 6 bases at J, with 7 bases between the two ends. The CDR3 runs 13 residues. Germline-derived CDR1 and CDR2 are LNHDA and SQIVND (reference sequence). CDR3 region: CASSIGVAQPQHF. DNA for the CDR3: TGTGCCAGTAGTATAGGGGTGGCTCAGCCCCAGCATTTT.

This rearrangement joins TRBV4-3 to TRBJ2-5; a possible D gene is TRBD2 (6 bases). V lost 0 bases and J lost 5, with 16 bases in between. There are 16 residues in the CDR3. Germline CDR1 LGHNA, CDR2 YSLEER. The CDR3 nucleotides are TGCGCCAGCAGCCAAGATCCGTCTAGCGTTGAGGAGACCCAGTACTTC. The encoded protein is CASSQDPSSVEETQYF.

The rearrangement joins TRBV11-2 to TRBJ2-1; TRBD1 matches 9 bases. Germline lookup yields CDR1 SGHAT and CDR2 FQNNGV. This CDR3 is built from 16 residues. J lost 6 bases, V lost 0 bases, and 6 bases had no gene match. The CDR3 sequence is CASSLDAGQGINEQFF. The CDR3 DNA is TGTGCCAGCAGCTTAGACGCGGGACAGGGTATCAATGAGCAGTTCTTC.

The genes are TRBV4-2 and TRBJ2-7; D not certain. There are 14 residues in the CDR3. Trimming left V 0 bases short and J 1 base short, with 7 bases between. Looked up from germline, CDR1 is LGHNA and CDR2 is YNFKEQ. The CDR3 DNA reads TGTGCCAGCAGCCAAGAACAGTATTCCTACGAGCAGTACTTC. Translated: CASSQEQYSYEQYF.

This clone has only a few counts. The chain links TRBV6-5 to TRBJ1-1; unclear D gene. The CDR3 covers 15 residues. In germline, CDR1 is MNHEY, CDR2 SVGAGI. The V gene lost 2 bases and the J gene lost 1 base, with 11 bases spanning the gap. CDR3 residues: CASSYGRLRNTEAFF. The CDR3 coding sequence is TGTGCCAGCAGTTACGGGCGATTAAGGAACACTGAAGCTTTCTTT.

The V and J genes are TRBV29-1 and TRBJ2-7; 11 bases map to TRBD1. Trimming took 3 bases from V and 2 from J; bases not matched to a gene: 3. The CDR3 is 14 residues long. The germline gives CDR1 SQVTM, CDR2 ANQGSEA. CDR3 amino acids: CSVEGTGGTYEQYF. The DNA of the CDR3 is TGCAGCGTTGAGGGGACAGGGGGGACCTACGAGCAGTACTTC.

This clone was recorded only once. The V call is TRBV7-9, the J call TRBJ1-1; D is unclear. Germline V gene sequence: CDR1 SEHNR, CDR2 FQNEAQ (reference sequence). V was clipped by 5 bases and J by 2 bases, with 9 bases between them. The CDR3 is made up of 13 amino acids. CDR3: CASSLPENTEAFF. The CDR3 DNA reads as TGTGCCAGCAGCCTTCCTGAAAACACTGAAGCTTTCTTT.

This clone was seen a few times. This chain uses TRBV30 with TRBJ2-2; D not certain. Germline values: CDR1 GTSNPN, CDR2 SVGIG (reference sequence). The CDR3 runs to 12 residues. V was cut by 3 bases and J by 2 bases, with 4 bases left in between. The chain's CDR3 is CAWSENTGELFF. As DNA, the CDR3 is TGTGCCTGGAGCGAAAACACCGGGGAGCTGTTTTTT.

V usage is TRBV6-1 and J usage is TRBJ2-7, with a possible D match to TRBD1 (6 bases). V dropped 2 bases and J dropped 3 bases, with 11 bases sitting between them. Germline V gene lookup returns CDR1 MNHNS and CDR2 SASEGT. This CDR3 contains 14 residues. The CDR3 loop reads CASSEQGTFYEQYF. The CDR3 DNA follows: TGTGCCAGCAGTGAACAGGGGACATTCTACGAGCAGTACTTC.

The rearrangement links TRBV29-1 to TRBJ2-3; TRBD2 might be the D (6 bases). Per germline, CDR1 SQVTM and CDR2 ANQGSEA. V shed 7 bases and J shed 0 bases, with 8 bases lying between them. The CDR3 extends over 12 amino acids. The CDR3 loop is CSGGTSTDTQYF. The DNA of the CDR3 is TGCAGCGGAGGGACTAGCACAGATACGCAGTATTTT.

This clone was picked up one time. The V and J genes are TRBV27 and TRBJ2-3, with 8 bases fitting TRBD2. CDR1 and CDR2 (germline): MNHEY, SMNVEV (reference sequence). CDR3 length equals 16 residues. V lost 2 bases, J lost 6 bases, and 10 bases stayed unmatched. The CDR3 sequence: CASSLGVAGGRDTQYF. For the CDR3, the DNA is TGTGCCAGCAGTTTAGGGGTGGCGGGGGGAAGGGATACGCAGTATTTT.

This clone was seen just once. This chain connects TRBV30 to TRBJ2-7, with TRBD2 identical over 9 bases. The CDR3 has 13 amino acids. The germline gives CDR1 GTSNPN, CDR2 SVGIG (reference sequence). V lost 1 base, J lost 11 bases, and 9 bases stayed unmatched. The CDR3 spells CAWSGLSGGGEYF. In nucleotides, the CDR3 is TGTGCCTGGAGTGGATTGAGCGGCGGGGGGGAGTACTTC.

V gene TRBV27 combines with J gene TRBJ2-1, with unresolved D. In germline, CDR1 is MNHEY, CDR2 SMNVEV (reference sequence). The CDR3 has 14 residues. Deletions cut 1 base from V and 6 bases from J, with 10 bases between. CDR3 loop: CASSLYDPSNEQFF. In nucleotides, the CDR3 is TGTGCCAGCAGTTTATATGACCCCTCCAATGAGCAGTTCTTC.

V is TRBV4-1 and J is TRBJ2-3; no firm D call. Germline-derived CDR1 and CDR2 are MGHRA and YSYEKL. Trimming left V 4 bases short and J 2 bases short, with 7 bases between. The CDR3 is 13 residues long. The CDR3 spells CASSPADTDTQYF. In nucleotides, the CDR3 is TGCGCCAGCAGCCCGGCGGACACAGATACGCAGTATTTT.

CDR3 DNA sequence: TGCGCCAGCAGCTTCCTTGTCGGAGGGGACGAGCAGTTCTTC. Its protein is CASSFLVGGDEQFF. This chain uses TRBV5-1 with TRBJ2-1, with a possible D match to TRBD2 (6 bases). Trimming pared 2 bases from V and 10 bases from J, leaving 16 bases between. The CDR3 extends over 14 amino acids. Germline CDR1 and CDR2: SGHRS and YFSETQ.

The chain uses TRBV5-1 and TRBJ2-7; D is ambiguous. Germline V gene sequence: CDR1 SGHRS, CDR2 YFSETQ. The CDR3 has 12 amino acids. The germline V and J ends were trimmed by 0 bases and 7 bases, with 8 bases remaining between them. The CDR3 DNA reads TGCGCCAGCAGCTTGGTTGGTGCGGAGCAGTACTTC. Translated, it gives CASSLVGAEQYF.

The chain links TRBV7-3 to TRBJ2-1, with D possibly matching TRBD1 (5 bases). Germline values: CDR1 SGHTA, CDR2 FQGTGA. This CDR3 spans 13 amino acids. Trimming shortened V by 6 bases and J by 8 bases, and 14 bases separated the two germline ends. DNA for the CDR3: TGTGCCAGCAGGTTAGACAGTTCCCATGAGCAGTTCTTC. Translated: CASRLDSSHEQFF.

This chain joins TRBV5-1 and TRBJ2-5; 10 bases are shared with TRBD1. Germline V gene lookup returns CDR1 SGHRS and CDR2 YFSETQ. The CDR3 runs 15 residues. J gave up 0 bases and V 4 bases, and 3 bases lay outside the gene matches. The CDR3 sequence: CASSLDRGYQETQYF. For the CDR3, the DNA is TGCGCCAGCAGCCTGGACAGGGGGTACCAAGAGACCCAGTACTTC.

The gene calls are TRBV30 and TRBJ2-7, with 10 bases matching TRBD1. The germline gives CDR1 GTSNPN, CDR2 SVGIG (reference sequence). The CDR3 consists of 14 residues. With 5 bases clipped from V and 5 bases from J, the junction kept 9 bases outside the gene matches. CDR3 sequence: CAWATGTGAHEQYF. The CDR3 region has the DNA TGTGCCTGGGCTACCGGGACAGGGGCCCACGAGCAGTACTTC. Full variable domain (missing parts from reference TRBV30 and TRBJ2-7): SQTIHQWPATLVQPVGSPLSLECTVEGTSNPNLYWYRQAAGRGLQLLFYSVGIGQISSEVPQNLSASRPQDRQFILSSKKLLLSDSGFYLCAWATGTGAHEQYFGPGTRLTVT.

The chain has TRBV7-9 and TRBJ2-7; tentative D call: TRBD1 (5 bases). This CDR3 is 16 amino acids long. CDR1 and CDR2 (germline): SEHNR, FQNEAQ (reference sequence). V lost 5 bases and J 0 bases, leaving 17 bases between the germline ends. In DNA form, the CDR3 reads TGTGCCAGCAGCCCACGTCTGCGACAGTCCTCCTACGAGCAGTACTTC. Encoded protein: CASSPRLRQSSYEQYF.

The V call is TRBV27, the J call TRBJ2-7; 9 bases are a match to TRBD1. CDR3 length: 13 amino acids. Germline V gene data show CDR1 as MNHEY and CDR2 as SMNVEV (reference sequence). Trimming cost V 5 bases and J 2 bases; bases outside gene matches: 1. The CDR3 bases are TGTGCCAGCAGTGGGACAGGGACCTACGAGCAGTACTTC. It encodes CASSGTGTYEQYF.

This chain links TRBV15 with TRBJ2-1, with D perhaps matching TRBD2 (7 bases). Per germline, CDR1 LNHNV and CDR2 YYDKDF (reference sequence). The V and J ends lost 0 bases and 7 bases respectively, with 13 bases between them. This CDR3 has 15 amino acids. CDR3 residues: CATSRDEGRGNEQFF. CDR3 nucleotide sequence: TGTGCCACCAGCAGAGATGAAGGGAGGGGGAATGAGCAGTTCTTC.

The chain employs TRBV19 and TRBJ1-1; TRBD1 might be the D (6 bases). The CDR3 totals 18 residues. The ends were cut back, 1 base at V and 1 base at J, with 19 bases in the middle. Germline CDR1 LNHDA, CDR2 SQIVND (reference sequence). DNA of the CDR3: TGTGCCAGTAGTATAGGCCTTGAGTATGACAGGCCGAACACTGAAGCTTTCTTT. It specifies CASSIGLEYDRPNTEAFF.

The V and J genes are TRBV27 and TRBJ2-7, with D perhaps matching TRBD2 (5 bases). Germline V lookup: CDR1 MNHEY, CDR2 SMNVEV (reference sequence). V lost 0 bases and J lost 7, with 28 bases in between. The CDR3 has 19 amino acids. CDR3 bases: TGTGCCAGCAGTTTATCCGCATCCACGTCGGAGGCTTACCATCGGGAGCAGTACTTC. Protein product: CASSLSASTSEAYHREQYF.

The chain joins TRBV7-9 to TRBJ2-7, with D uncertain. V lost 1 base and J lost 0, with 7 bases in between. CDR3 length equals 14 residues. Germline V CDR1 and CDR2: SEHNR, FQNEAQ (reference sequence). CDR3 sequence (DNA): TGTGCCAGCAGCTTAGTCGATACCTCCTACGAGCAGTACTTC. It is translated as CASSLVDTSYEQYF.

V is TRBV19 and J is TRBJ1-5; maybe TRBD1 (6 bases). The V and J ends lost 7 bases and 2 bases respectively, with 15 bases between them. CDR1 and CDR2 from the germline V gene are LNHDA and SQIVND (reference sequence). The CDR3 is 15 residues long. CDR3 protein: CASTGKGGGNQPQHF. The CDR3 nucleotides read TGTGCCAGTACCGGAAAAGGGGGAGGCAATCAGCCCCAGCATTTT.